Following are 31 T cell receptor beta chains from one sample sequenced in a study of blood T cell repertoires in COVID-19. Clones were sequenced by immunoSEQ multiplex PCR, and TCRdb holds only the in-frame ones, with some missing. This table holds under 200,000 clones, roughly 80% found once. The sequencing input was peripheral blood. These receptors were obtained from a woman aged 35 to 49 with acute or convalescent COVID-19.

This clone showed up just once. The chain joins TRBV24-1 to TRBJ2-5; 9 nucleotides align to TRBD1. The germline V gene has CDR1 KGHDR and CDR2 SFDVKD. This CDR3 is 15 amino acids long. Germline trimming cut 3 bases from V and 4 bases from J; bases unmatched to any gene: 5. The CDR3 spells CATSDPTGGRETQYF. DNA for the CDR3: TGTGCCACCAGTGATCCCACAGGGGGCCGAGAGACCCAGTACTTC.

This sequence joins TRBV12-3 or TRBV12-4 and TRBJ1-1; tentative D call: TRBD1 (5 bases). Trimming cost V 7 bases and J 3 bases, with 12 bases left between them. The CDR3 is 13 amino acids. The CDR3 sequence: CASTFRVYTEAFF. The CDR3, as DNA: TGTGCCAGCACCTTCAGGGTGTACACTGAAGCTTTCTTT.

V gene TRBV30 combines with J gene TRBJ2-1, with D maybe TRBD1 (6 bases). Germline V gene data show CDR1 as GTSNPN and CDR2 as SVGIG (reference sequence). V gave up 1 base and J gave up 4 bases, with 8 bases separating them. This CDR3 region has 13 residues. DNA of the CDR3: TGTGCCTGGAGTGACACAGGGTACAATGAGCAGTTCTTC. Its translation is CAWSDTGYNEQFF.

A remark on this clone: At one boundary the junction diverges from the germline segment, which might be a read error. The chain is built from TRBV2 and TRBJ1-2; no clear D gene. The CDR3 runs to 12 residues. CDR1 and CDR2 (germline): SNHLY, FYNNEI. The CDR3 coding sequence is TGTGCCAGCAGGGAAGTCCTCTATGGCTACACCTTC. It specifies CASREVLYGYTF.

The chain recombines TRBV9 with TRBJ2-3; 7 nucleotides match TRBD2. This CDR3 has 15 residues. Germline V CDR1 and CDR2: SGDLS, YYNGEE. V lost 0 bases, J lost 6 bases, and 7 bases stayed unmatched. The CDR3 protein is CASSVEGGSGDTQYF. CDR3 sequence (DNA): TGTGCCAGCAGCGTAGAGGGCGGGAGTGGGGATACGCAGTATTTT.

The chain carries TRBV19 and TRBJ1-6; the D gene is possibly TRBD1 (6 bases). Per germline, CDR1 LNHDA and CDR2 SQIVND (reference sequence). The CDR3 length is 15 residues. The ends were cut back, 3 bases at V and 7 bases at J, with 13 bases in the middle. The CDR3 region is CASSIEGGKNSPLHF. CDR3 sequence (DNA): TGTGCCAGTAGTATTGAGGGGGGGAAAAATTCACCCCTCCACTTT.

The V call is TRBV5-1, the J call TRBJ2-1, with 9 nucleotides matching TRBD1. CDR3 size: 15 residues. Germline loops: CDR1 SGHRS, CDR2 YFSETQ. V shed 2 bases, J shed 13 bases, and the junction held 13 bases outside the gene matches. This CDR3 reads CASSLAVIGTGLQFF. CDR3 DNA: TGCGCCAGCAGCTTAGCGGTAATTGGGACAGGGTTACAGTTCTTC.

The chain carries TRBV2 and TRBJ1-1; the match to TRBD1 covers 7 bases. This CDR3 is built from 14 residues. Germline CDR1 reads SNHLY; CDR2 reads FYNNEI. V was pared by 7 bases and J by 0 bases, with 5 bases of the junction left unmatched. CDR3 sequence reads: CASNYRGMNTEAFF. In DNA form, the CDR3 reads TGTGCCAGCAATTACAGGGGCATGAACACTGAAGCTTTCTTT.

The genes are TRBV27 and TRBJ1-5, with a weak D call TRBD1 (5 bases). Looked up from germline, CDR1 is MNHEY and CDR2 is SMNVEV (reference sequence). V was clipped by 6 bases and J by 3 bases, with 12 bases between them. The CDR3 runs to 14 residues. As DNA, the CDR3 is TGTGCCAGCAGCCCGACAGCGAACAATCAGCCCCAGCATTTT. Its translation: CASSPTANNQPQHF.

V gene TRBV6-6 combines with J gene TRBJ2-2, with no clear D. This CDR3 comprises 15 residues. Trimming removed 2 bases at V and 6 bases at J, with 13 bases between. Germline V lookup: CDR1 MNHNY, CDR2 SVGAGI (reference sequence). The CDR3 spells CASSYGPSPAGELFF. The CDR3 DNA follows: TGTGCCAGCAGTTACGGTCCCTCACCGGCCGGGGAGCTGTTTTTT.

The rearrangement joins TRBV28 to TRBJ2-7; perhaps TRBD2 as D (6 bases). The germline V and J ends were trimmed by 5 bases and 0 bases, with 17 bases remaining between them. CDR3 length: 16 amino acids. Germline lookup yields CDR1 MDHEN and CDR2 SYDVKM. CDR3 protein: CASSGEETGDSYEQYF. The CDR3 DNA reads TGTGCCAGCAGTGGGGAAGAAACGGGGGACTCCTACGAGCAGTACTTC.

This clone showed up just a few times. The CDR3 reads CASSFGQGDEQYF. CDR3 sequence (DNA): TGTGCCAGCAGCTTTGGACAGGGCGACGAGCAGTACTTC. The rearrangement uses TRBV5-8 and TRBJ2-7; 8 bases are shared with TRBD1. The CDR3 contains 13 residues. Germline CDR1 is SGHTS and CDR2 is YDEGEE. The V and J ends lost 2 bases and 5 bases, in that order; junction bases with no gene match: 3.

V gene TRBV3-1 (or the pseudogene TRBV3-2) combines with J gene TRBJ2-7; TRBD2 agrees at 11 bases. J lost 5 bases, V lost 5 bases, and 8 bases had no gene match. The germline CDR1 and CDR2 sequences are LGHDT and YNNKEL (reference sequence). CDR3 length: 15 amino acids. The CDR3 reads CASSSSGRGFHEQYF. CDR3 sequence (DNA): TGTGCCAGCAGCAGTAGCGGGAGGGGGTTCCACGAGCAGTACTTC.

This clone was observed a single time. This chain uses TRBV27 with TRBJ1-1; D might be TRBD1 (5 bases). The germline gives CDR1 MNHEY, CDR2 SMNVEV (reference sequence). The V end lost 7 bases, the J end lost 5 bases, and 14 bases lay between the germline ends. The CDR3 extends over 13 amino acids. The CDR3 here is CASKIRGWTEAFF. The CDR3 DNA is TGTGCCAGCAAGATTCGGGGGTGGACTGAAGCTTTCTTT.

V gene TRBV2 combines with J gene TRBJ2-1; 7 bases align to TRBD2. This CDR3 has 13 residues. With V trimmed by 5 bases and J by 4 bases, 2 bases remained unmatched. In germline, CDR1 is SNHLY, CDR2 FYNNEI. The chain's CDR3 is CASSSSGYNEQFF. The CDR3 nucleotides are TGTGCCAGCAGTTCTAGCGGATACAATGAGCAGTTCTTC.

V usage is TRBV12-3 or TRBV12-4 and J usage is TRBJ2-1; 7 positions agree with TRBD1. CDR3 length: 12 amino acids. V was clipped by 7 bases and J by 7 bases; unmatched bases: 4. For the CDR3, the DNA is TGTGCCAGCAATTCAGGGGGAAATGAGCAGTTCTTC. Protein product: CASNSGGNEQFF.

The chain is built from TRBV25-1 and TRBJ2-5; D is possibly TRBD1 (5 bases). The germline CDR1 and CDR2 sequences are MGHDK and SYGVNS. Trimming cost V 4 bases and J 5 bases, with 11 bases left between them. The CDR3 is 13 residues long. The CDR3 DNA follows: TGTGCCAGCAGTGTTGGGGCGGTCGAGACCCAGTACTTC. It translates to CASSVGAVETQYF.

The chain joins TRBV4-2 to TRBJ1-5, with D uncertain. The CDR3 contains 15 residues. The V and J ends lost 3 bases and 0 bases respectively, with 9 bases between them. The germline V gene encodes CDR1 LGHNA and CDR2 YNFKEQ. CDR3 region: CASSHNRNSNQPQHF. The CDR3 DNA follows: TGTGCCAGCAGCCATAACAGAAATAGCAATCAGCCCCAGCATTTT.

The chain recombines TRBV6-5 with TRBJ2-5; D is unresolved. The V gene's germline CDR1 is MNHEY and CDR2 SVGAGI. This CDR3 region has 11 residues. Trimming shortened V by 6 bases and J by 3 bases, and 5 bases separated the two germline ends. CDR3: CASSREETQYF. The CDR3 DNA follows: TGTGCCAGCAGCCGGGAAGAGACCCAGTACTTC.

The chain is built from TRBV28 and TRBJ1-2, with 9 nucleotides matching TRBD1. The trim removed 3 bases at V and 7 bases at J, leaving 6 bases unmatched. The CDR3 extends over 14 amino acids. The V gene's germline CDR1 is MDHEN and CDR2 SYDVKM. CDR3 bases: TGTGCCAGCAGTTTGGGAGACAGGGGGACTGGCTACACCTTC. It codes for CASSLGDRGTGYTF.

CDR3 in amino acids: CASSLGTSVYNEQFF. For the CDR3, the DNA is TGTGCCAGCAGCCTCGGGACTAGCGTCTACAATGAGCAGTTCTTC. The rearrangement uses TRBV4-2 and TRBJ2-1; TRBD2 matches at 10 bases. V shed 4 bases and J 3 bases; nucleotides not matched to a gene: 3. Germline loops: CDR1 LGHNA, CDR2 YNFKEQ. The CDR3 spans 15 residues.

The chain carries TRBV28 and TRBJ2-4, with TRBD1 matching 10 bases. CDR1 is MDHEN, CDR2 SYDVKM, per germline. V was clipped by 5 bases and J by 1 base; unmatched bases: 5. CDR3 length: 16 amino acids. This CDR3 is CASSPGTGAAKNIQYF. As DNA, the CDR3 is TGTGCCAGCAGTCCCGGGACAGGGGCTGCCAAAAACATTCAGTACTTC.

The CDR3 loop reads CASSPKTSWQGMGQPQHF. The DNA for the CDR3 is TGTGCCAGCAGTCCAAAAACCAGCTGGCAGGGGATGGGGCAGCCCCAGCATTTT. The rearrangement joins TRBV27 to TRBJ1-5; a possible D gene is TRBD1 (6 bases). The CDR3 covers 18 residues. V lost 5 bases and J lost 7, with 27 bases in between. Germline CDR1 is MNHEY and CDR2 is SMNVEV (reference sequence).

The chain employs TRBV10-3 and TRBJ2-1; 15 bases map to TRBD2. The V and J ends lost 10 bases and 0 bases, in that order; junction bases with no gene match: 4. Germline values: CDR1 ENHRY, CDR2 SYGVKD. The CDR3 extends over 16 amino acids. The CDR3 bases are TGTGCCACAGGACTAGCGGGAGGGCTCTCCTACAATGAGCAGTTCTTC. Protein sequence: CATGLAGGLSYNEQFF.

The genes are TRBV27 and TRBJ2-7; D is perhaps TRBD1 (5 bases). The CDR3 is made up of 12 amino acids. The germline CDR1 and CDR2 sequences are MNHEY and SMNVEV (reference sequence). V was trimmed by 5 bases and J by 3 bases, leaving 8 bases between them. CDR3 bases: TGTGCCAGCAGTGCAGGGAACTACGAGCAGTACTTC. Encoded protein: CASSAGNYEQYF.

The V gene is TRBV5-5, the J gene TRBJ1-5, with no clear D. The V end lost 4 bases, the J end lost 6 bases, and 14 bases lay between the germline ends. The V gene's germline CDR1 is SGHKS and CDR2 YYEKEE (reference sequence). The CDR3 contains 14 residues. The CDR3 spells CASSKQTTSQPQHF. In DNA, the CDR3 is TGTGCCAGCAGCAAACAGACTACGAGTCAGCCCCAGCATTTT.

V usage is TRBV25-1 and J usage is TRBJ2-1, with D uncertain. CDR3 length equals 14 residues. Germline loops: CDR1 MGHDK, CDR2 SYGVNS. The germline V and J ends were trimmed by 4 bases and 0 bases, with 7 bases remaining between them. The CDR3 spells CASSASSSYNEQFF. In DNA, the CDR3 is TGTGCCAGCAGTGCGTCTAGCTCCTACAATGAGCAGTTCTTC.

V usage is TRBV9 and J usage is TRBJ2-2; 14 bases line up with TRBD2. CDR3 length equals 19 residues. V lost 3 bases to trimming and J lost 2 bases; unmatched junction nucleotides: 9. CDR1 and CDR2 (germline): SGDLS, YYNGEE. CDR3 coding DNA: TGTGCCAGCAGCGCCCTACCGGGACTAGCGGGAGCTAACACCGGGGAGCTGTTTTTT. Protein sequence: CASSALPGLAGANTGELFF.

The chain joins TRBV28 to TRBJ2-7; possibly TRBD2 for D (5 bases). The CDR3 is 13 amino acids. V gave up 4 bases and J gave up 9 bases, with 16 bases separating them. Germline V gene sequence: CDR1 MDHEN, CDR2 SYDVKM. This CDR3 reads CASSSALAGGQYF. For the CDR3, the DNA is TGTGCCAGCAGTTCCGCCCTAGCTGGCGGGCAGTACTTC.

The chain is built from TRBV27 and TRBJ1-4; tentatively, D is TRBD1 (6 bases). Trimming shortened V by 5 bases and J by 2 bases, and 21 bases separated the two germline ends. CDR1 is MNHEY and CDR2 is SMNVEV in the germline V gene (reference sequence). CDR3 length: 18 amino acids. The CDR3 sequence is CASSATGFFLQTNEKLFF. The DNA for the CDR3 is TGTGCCAGCAGTGCTACAGGGTTTTTTTTGCAGACTAATGAAAAACTGTTTTTT.

V usage is TRBV7-2 and J usage is TRBJ2-2; 7 nucleotides line up with TRBD2. V was pared by 2 bases and J by 7 bases, with 13 bases of the junction left unmatched. CDR1 and CDR2 from the germline V gene are SGHTA and FQGNSA. The CDR3 is 17 amino acids. CDR3 sequence: CASSLMRAGEGGGELFF. CDR3 in DNA: TGTGCCAGCAGCTTAATGAGGGCGGGAGAGGGCGGCGGGGAGCTGTTTTTT.